These 27 T cell receptor beta chains share one sample of origin, sequenced in a study of low-dose radiotherapy and immunotherapy resistance in tumors (dated by TCRdb to between 2021 and 2022). Sequencing was performed on an Illumina HiSeq 2500. First-strand cDNA was synthesized using Superscript III and a set of TRAV- and TRBV-specific primers, so that both TCRalpha and TCRbeta chains were covered. TCRs were amplified for 15 to 20 PCR cycles with Phusion, using a constant-region primer paired with the adapter attached to the V primers. The raw public data were reprocessed by TCRdb itself: fastp quality trimming at Q25, MiXCR clonotype calling, in-frame beta chains only. Rows with a matching CDR3 protein are joined into one entry that keeps the most common DNA and genes. The sample data list roughly 100,000 distinct CDR3 sequences, and 20% to 25% of these were observed just once. Jointly, the top ten make up around 13% of the sample.

The meaning of the sample's time point label: after trial treatment. The meaning of the sample's treatment or condition label: LDRT plus nivolumab, ipilimumab, low-dose cyclophosphamide and aspirin (RACIN trial). This sample comprised PBMCs, obtained after low-dose radiotherapy plus immunotherapy. The source is a female donor with ovarian cancer.

This clonotype was counted ten times or more. The gene calls are TRBV6-2 or TRBV6-3 and TRBJ2-7, with 10 bases that match TRBD1. The CDR3 is 16 residues long. CDR1 is MNHEY and CDR2 is SVGEGT in the germline V gene. The V and J ends lost 0 bases and 6 bases, in that order; junction bases with no gene match: 8. The CDR3 sequence is CASSYSPGQGMGEQYF. The CDR3 DNA is TGTGCCAGCAGTTACTCTCCGGGACAGGGGATGGGCGAGCAGTACTTC.

This clonotype came up many times. The CDR3 sequence: CASTDYNEQFF. The DNA of the CDR3 is TGTGCCAGCACCGACTACAATGAGCAGTTCTTC. V usage is TRBV2 and J usage is TRBJ2-1; no clear D gene. CDR1 and CDR2 (germline): SNHLY, FYNNEI. CDR3 length: 11 amino acids. The V end was cut by 7 bases, the J end by 3 bases, with 4 bases between.

This clonotype was recorded a few times. The chain couples TRBV7-8 to TRBJ2-5; D is perhaps TRBD2 (7 bases). Trimming removed 3 bases from V and 3 bases from J, with 20 bases in between. Germline V CDR1 and CDR2: SGHVS, FQNEAQ. This CDR3 comprises 17 residues. The CDR3 DNA reads as TGTGCCAGCAGCTTCAGGGGAATGGCGGGAGTAAAAGAGACCCAGTACTTC. Its protein product is CASSFRGMAGVKETQYF.

The table lists this clonotype with many counts. The chain carries TRBV5-1 and TRBJ2-6, with D unclear. Germline lookup yields CDR1 SGHRS and CDR2 YFSETQ. This CDR3 has 15 amino acids. V gave up 0 bases and J gave up 2 bases, with 6 bases separating them. The CDR3 DNA sequence: TGCGCCAGCAGCTTGGGGGTTCCTGGGGCCAACGTCCTGACTTTC. This gives the protein CASSLGVPGANVLTF.

As to this clonotype: One base separates it from a far larger clone, so it is likely a read error. The V call is TRBV5-8, the J call TRBJ2-1; D unresolved. The CDR3 spans 12 residues. The V gene's germline CDR1 is SGHTS and CDR2 YDEGEE. V was trimmed by 2 bases and J by 9 bases, leaving 9 bases between them. The CDR3 nucleotides are TGTGCCAGCAGCTTAGAAGGAAGTGAGCAGTTCTTC. It encodes CASSLEGSEQFF.

This clonotype was counted many times. This chain connects TRBV29-1 to TRBJ1-2; a possible D gene is TRBD1 (6 bases). Germline V lookup: CDR1 SQVTM, CDR2 ANQGSEA. This CDR3 has 12 amino acids. Trimming pared 5 bases from V and 2 bases from J, leaving 9 bases between. The CDR3 nucleotides are TGCAGCGTTTCAGGGGAGAACTATGGCTACACCTTC. This sequence encodes CSVSGENYGYTF.

This clonotype was found many times. This sequence joins TRBV20-1 and TRBJ2-7; 7 nucleotides align to TRBD1. Unmatched junction bases numbered 1, after V lost 5 bases and J lost 3 bases. The CDR3 totals 11 residues. Germline V gene data show CDR1 as DFQATT and CDR2 as SNEGSKA (reference sequence). The CDR3, as DNA: TGCAGTGCTGACAGGGTCTACGAGCAGTACTTC. Protein: CSADRVYEQYF.

This clonotype came up many times. The chain couples TRBV2 to TRBJ2-2; perhaps D is TRBD1 or TRBD2 (5 bases each). Trimming left V 1 base short and J 5 bases short, with 11 bases between. The germline gives CDR1 SNHLY, CDR2 FYNNEI. The CDR3 has 15 residues. The CDR3 region has the DNA TGTGCCAGCAGTGAAGTGAGGGGCGGTACCGGGGAGCTGTTTTTT. Its protein is CASSEVRGGTGELFF.

This clonotype showed up many times. CDR3 loop: CASSFQRQRGGYTF. In DNA, the CDR3 is TGTGCCAGCAGTTTTCAGAGACAAAGGGGCGGCTACACCTTC. V usage is TRBV12-3 or TRBV12-4 and J usage is TRBJ1-2; a weak D match, TRBD1 (5 bases). This CDR3 comprises 14 residues. Trimming left V 3 bases short and J 8 bases short, with 16 bases between.

This clonotype was seen repeatedly, ten times or more. V gene TRBV28 combines with J gene TRBJ1-2, with D tentatively TRBD1 (5 bases). Germline V lookup: CDR1 MDHEN, CDR2 SYDVKM. The length of the CDR3 is 12 residues. Trimming cost V 2 bases and J 8 bases, with 9 bases left between them. CDR3 sequence (DNA): TGTGCCAGCAGTTTACAGGGCAGGGGCTACACCTTC. Its protein product is CASSLQGRGYTF.

Many counts were recorded for this clonotype. The CDR3 does not end in the conserved phenylalanine or tryptophan, so this is likely a read error. The DNA is omitted, as the CDR3 cannot be located on it reliably, and the CDR3 follows TCRdb's listing. The J gene is TRBJ2-7, the V gene TRBV3-1; the D call in the table, TRBD2, was not verified against the DNA. Germline lookup yields CDR1 LGHDT and CDR2 YNNKEL (reference sequence). The CDR3 spans 13 residues, counting both ends. CDR3 residues: CASSQAGGNRLRI.

This clonotype has a count of ten or more. This sequence joins TRBV4-1 and TRBJ1-2; tentative D call: TRBD1 (6 bases). This CDR3 has 17 residues. Trimming stripped 2 bases from V and 4 bases from J, with 20 bases between. Germline V gene data show CDR1 as MGHRA and CDR2 as YSYEKL. The CDR3 coding sequence is TGCGCCAGCAGCCAAACCGCCATTACAGGGTCGGCCTATGGCTACACCTTC. Protein: CASSQTAITGSAYGYTF.

To note about this clonotype: A far bigger clonotype differs at one base, so this is likely a read error. V and J are TRBV5-3 and TRBJ1-1, with 7 bases fitting TRBD1. TRBV5-3 is an ORF, and what it does is uncertain. The CDR3 covers 13 residues. CDR3 residues: CVSSLATGTEAFF. The CDR3 nucleotides are TGTGTCAGCAGCTTGGCGACAGGGACTGAAGCTTTCTTT.

The V call is TRBV5-1, the J call TRBJ1-6; D ambiguous. Trimming left V 6 bases short and J 0 bases short, with 4 bases between. CDR1 is SGHRS, CDR2 YFSETQ, per germline. The CDR3 runs 13 residues. The CDR3 DNA reads as TGCGCCAGCAAATCCTCCTATAATTCACCCCTCCACTTT. Its protein is CASKSSYNSPLHF.

This clonotype appeared many times. The J gene is TRBJ1-2, the V gene TRBV5-6; D remains ambiguous. The CDR3 extends over 15 amino acids. Germline CDR1 and CDR2: SGHDT and YYEEEE. V was clipped by 0 bases and J by 0 bases, with 9 bases between them. This CDR3 is CASSLGLETNYGYTF. CDR3 DNA sequence: TGTGCCAGCAGCTTGGGTTTAGAAACTAACTATGGCTACACCTTC. Looking up the rest from reference TRBV5-6 and TRBJ1-2 gives the full variable domain: DAGVTQSPTHLIKTRGQQVTLRCSPKSGHDTVSWYQQALGQGPQFIFQYYEEEERQRGNFPDRFSGHQFPNYSSELNVNALLLGDSALYLCASSLGLETNYGYTFGSGTRLTVV.

This clonotype appeared many times. V gene TRBV6-2 or TRBV6-3 combines with J gene TRBJ2-7; either TRBD1 or TRBD2 may supply D (5 bases each). Germline V gene lookup returns CDR1 MNHEY and CDR2 SVGEGT. The CDR3 is made up of 15 amino acids. V gave up 2 bases and J gave up 2 bases, with 13 bases separating them. The CDR3 nucleotides are TGTGCCAGCAGTTACACCCGACAGAGGGCCTACGAGCAGTACTTC. Amino acid sequence: CASSYTRQRAYEQYF.

V usage is TRBV7-8 and J usage is TRBJ1-4, with unresolved D. Germline V gene data show CDR1 as SGHVS and CDR2 as FQNEAQ. The CDR3 runs to 15 residues. The V and J ends lost 4 bases and 7 bases respectively, with 16 bases between them. The CDR3 sequence is CASSSPSTSGEKLFF. In DNA form, the CDR3 reads TGTGCCAGCAGCTCACCCTCCACGTCGGGTGAAAAACTGTTTTTT.

This clonotype was counted ten times or more. This chain uses TRBV6-5 with TRBJ2-5, with D tentatively TRBD1 (5 bases). Germline V gene data show CDR1 as MNHEY and CDR2 as SVGAGI. V lost 2 bases to trimming and J lost 5 bases, with 18 bases between them. The length of the CDR3 is 16 residues. The CDR3 is CASSYGAWQKGETQYF. The CDR3 DNA sequence: TGTGCCAGCAGTTACGGGGCATGGCAGAAAGGGGAGACCCAGTACTTC.

The V gene is TRBV6-2 or TRBV6-3, the J gene TRBJ2-7; 9 nucleotides agree with TRBD1. The ends lost 5 bases at V and 10 bases at J; junction bases unmatched: 9. The CDR3 extends over 13 amino acids. CDR1 is MNHEY and CDR2 is SVGEGT in the germline V gene. In DNA form, the CDR3 reads TGTGCCAGCAGTCTTCAGCCGGGACAGGGCCAGTACTTC. It codes for CASSLQPGQGQYF.

This clonotype was seen repeatedly, ten times or more. The V call is TRBV4-1, the J call TRBJ1-1; a weak D match, TRBD1 (6 bases). The CDR3 spans 16 residues. The germline gives CDR1 MGHRA, CDR2 YSYEKL. V was shortened by 0 bases and J by 5 bases, with 16 bases between the two germline ends. CDR3 loop: CASSQDPRGLRTEAFF. DNA for the CDR3: TGCGCCAGCAGCCAAGATCCCAGGGGTCTGCGGACTGAAGCTTTCTTT.

The chain uses TRBV12-3 or TRBV12-4 and TRBJ1-1; 10 positions agree with TRBD1. The CDR3 length is 16 residues. Losses at the gene ends were 6 bases for V and 3 bases for J; bases not matched to a gene: 10. The CDR3 is CASSPDRGHRDTEAFF. DNA for the CDR3: TGTGCCAGCAGCCCCGACAGGGGGCATAGGGACACTGAAGCTTTCTTT.

This clonotype was counted ten times or more. The CDR3 DNA sequence: TGTGCCAGCAGCTTATCGGGACTAGCTGAGGAGACCCAGTACTTC. This codes for CASSLSGLAEETQYF. The chain links TRBV7-9 to TRBJ2-5; 9 nucleotides line up with TRBD2. CDR3 length equals 15 residues. V lost 2 bases and J lost 5; bases outside the gene matches: 6. The V gene's germline CDR1 is SEHNR and CDR2 FQNEAQ (reference sequence).

This clonotype was counted many times. The rearrangement joins TRBV20-1 to TRBJ2-5; no firm D call. CDR1 is DFQATT, CDR2 SNEGSKA, per germline (reference sequence). The CDR3 is 12 amino acids. V dropped 5 bases and J dropped 4 bases, with 11 bases sitting between them. CDR3 region: CSAGEVGETQYF. The CDR3 coding sequence is TGCAGTGCTGGGGAAGTGGGAGAGACCCAGTACTTC.

This clonotype was counted only a few times. The genes are TRBV19 and TRBJ1-5, with a possible D match to TRBD1 (6 bases). The V gene's germline CDR1 is LNHDA and CDR2 SQIVND (reference sequence). The CDR3 totals 15 residues. Between the trimmed V and J ends, which lost 1 base and 7 bases, there was a span of 14 bases. CDR3 nucleotides: TGTGCCAGTAGTATAGGGACGGGGGCTCGGCAGCCCCAGCATTTT. It codes for CASSIGTGARQPQHF.

There are many counts of this clonotype. This sequence joins TRBV7-2 and TRBJ2-5, with no clear D. Germline V gene sequence: CDR1 SGHTA, CDR2 FQGNSA. This CDR3 comprises 12 residues. V was shortened by 5 bases and J by 2 bases, with 6 bases between the two germline ends. CDR3 region: CASSPSQETQYF. The CDR3 DNA sequence: TGTGCCAGCAGCCCAAGTCAAGAGACCCAGTACTTC.

In regard to this clonotype: This clone may be a read error of a much larger clone one base away. The CDR3 loop reads CAWSLGRGYTF. CDR3 nucleotides: TGTGCCTGGAGCCTGGGTCGTGGCTACACCTTC. The chain uses TRBV30 and TRBJ1-2, with D uncertain. The V gene's germline CDR1 is GTSNPN and CDR2 SVGIG (reference sequence). CDR3 length: 11 residues. The V and J ends lost 3 bases and 7 bases respectively, with 9 bases between them.

This clonotype was observed many times. This chain connects TRBV5-6 to TRBJ2-7; D not resolved. CDR3 length: 13 amino acids. V lost 4 bases, J lost 5 bases, and 13 bases lay in between. From germline, CDR1 is SGHDT and CDR2 YYEEEE. CDR3 amino acids: CASSLSAGDEQYF. DNA of the CDR3: TGTGCCAGCAGCCTCAGCGCAGGAGACGAGCAGTACTTC.